This T cell receptor beta chain was recovered during a study of T cell responses to AZD1222 COVID-19 vaccine. Regarding the study as a whole: The breadth and depth of Spike-specific TCRs increased once two AZD1222 doses had been given.

The assay was immunoSEQ multiplex PCR, and TCRdb's table has in-frame clones only and misses some. In the table there are roughly 160,000 clones, 85% to 95% of which are singletons. About this clone: Its target is unknown.

Germline CDR1 reads SGHRS; CDR2 reads YFSETQ. The V and J ends lost 0 bases and 0 bases respectively, with 16 bases between them. This CDR3 spans 19 amino acids. The chain links TRBV5-1 to TRBJ2-6; possible D gene TRBD1, 5 bases. The TCR comes from an adult in good health. Here the sequenced sample was peripheral blood, taken on day 0 of AZD1222 vaccination. The CDR3 here is CASSLAFDRALSGANVLTF. The CDR3 nucleotides are TGCGCCAGCAGCTTGGCCTTTGACAGAGCCCTCTCTGGGGCCAACGTCCTGACTTTC.